Following are 3 T cell receptor beta chains from one sample sequenced in a study of CD8 T cells in Susac syndrome (dated by TCRdb to the late 2010s). Library generation was performed with the immunoSEQ multiplex PCR assay. RNA was extracted using the RNeasy kit, and about 0.45 to 1 microgram was reverse transcribed with random hexamers. Clones were called with MiXCR by TCRdb after fastp trimmed the public reads at Q25, and only in-frame beta chains were retained. Every entry covers one CDR3 protein and lists the most common genes and DNA from its rows. The sample has about 240,000 distinct CDR3 sequences on record, about 95% of them singletons. The ten largest clonotypes hold around 0.1% of the sample. The sample consisted of CD4+ T cells from PBMCs. These receptors were collected from a human donor with Susac syndrome.

The chain joins TRBV10-3 to TRBJ2-3; D gene ambiguous. CDR3 length: 15 amino acids. The germline V gene has CDR1 ENHRY and CDR2 SYGVKD. The V and J ends lost 10 bases and 4 bases respectively, with 21 bases between them. The CDR3 region has the DNA TGTGCCAGCCGACAACCAGGTGCCCGCGCAGATACGCAGTATTTT. Its protein is CASRQPGARADTQYF.

The V call is TRBV29-1, the J call TRBJ2-1; TRBD2 matches at 7 bases. CDR1 and CDR2 (germline): SQVTM, ANQGSEA. V was clipped by 8 bases and J by 2 bases; unmatched bases: 9. This CDR3 spans 14 amino acids. The CDR3 DNA follows: TGCAGCCCCCGACCGGGAGGCACCTACAATGAGCAGTTCTTC. Its protein product is CSPRPGGTYNEQFF.

The V and J genes are TRBV25-1 and TRBJ1-4; D might be TRBD1 (6 bases). This CDR3 has 13 residues. V gave up 4 bases and J gave up 8 bases, with 11 bases separating them. Germline V lookup: CDR1 MGHDK, CDR2 SYGVNS. Here the CDR3 DNA reads TGTGCCAGCAGTGCAGGGACAAACGAAAAACTGTTTTTT. Protein: CASSAGTNEKLFF.